These T cell receptor beta chains were read from a single sample in a study of OX40 agonist ivuxolimab in advanced cancers. Sequencing was performed with immunoSEQ multiplex PCR; in TCRdb, only in-frame clones are kept and a portion is missing. The sample lists about 14,000 clones, 75% to 85% occurring once. The specimen was CD4+ or CD8+ T cells sorted from blood, collected in a trial of the OX40 agonist ivuxolimab. The receptors were gathered from an adult with an advanced solid tumor such as melanoma, head and neck, liver or kidney cancer. Each CDR3 is given without its conserved first and last residue. The order of the fields is V gene, CDR3 protein.

TRBV19,ASSPHPSGDNQPQH
TRBV19,ASSSRPRDRGDQPQH
TRBV30,AWNLDSSYEQY
TRBV4-3,ASSGGTGGYGYTQY
TRBV6-6,ASSQDREAQPQH
TRBV30,AWSLGGFQETRY
TRBV13,ASRQRGAPKTIQY
TRBV27,ASSLVDQTNEQF
TRBV5-1,ASRSTDMGADTQY
TRBV29-1,SVRTGVRSGEQY
TRBV6-5,ASSLTGLAGLEQF
TRBV9,ASSVEGGAETQY
TRBV9,ASSVGQFQPQH
TRBV14,ASSQVETVYNEQF
TRBV6-5,ASSYSTGWTGEQY
TRBV28,ASNTAQRGHGNTIY
TRBV11-3,ASSHLGGDNTGELF
TRBV19,ASSPWTSGANVLT
TRBV4-3,ASSNSGVGDEQY
TRBV28,ASSLGYRDEQF
TRBV28,ASSYLGDSYEQY
TRBV19,ASSIDNINYGYT
TRBV9,ASSVDGSNTEAF
TRBV28,ASSRGRGNQPQH